Listed below are T cell receptor beta chains from one sample, sequenced in a study of blood T cell repertoires in COVID-19. Libraries were prepared by immunoSEQ multiplex PCR; TCRdb keeps only in-frame clonotypes and omits some of them. The table records over 150,000 clones, approximately 82% of them present only once. Sequenced sample: peripheral blood. The receptors originated from a human donor with acute or convalescent COVID-19. The donor label of this sample is uncertain. Both conserved end residues are part of each CDR3. D genes are given only for firm matches. Size is omitted from some rows. Given values are once, few, many or a class for expanded clones.

>TRBV18|TRBJ1-1|.|TRBD1
TGTGCCAGCTCACCAGCCCCACAGGGGATGACTGAAGCTTTCTTT
CASSPAPQGMTEAFF
>TRBV5-1|TRBJ1-6|.|.
TGCGCCAGCCACCCGACAGGCAGCTCCTATAATTCACCCCTCCACTTT
CASHPTGSSYNSPLHF
>TRBV14|TRBJ1-2|.|.
TGTGCCAGCAGCAGCGCCACTAACTATGGCTACACCTTC
CASSSATNYGYTF
>TRBV5-1|TRBJ1-1|few|TRBD1
TGCGCCAGCAGCCCCGGGGACAGTGCGAACACTGAAGCTTTCTTT
CASSPGDSANTEAFF
>TRBV6-1|TRBJ1-5|.|TRBD1
TGTGCCAGCAGTGAAAGGGGGCTTGACAATCAGCCCCAGCATTTT
CASSERGLDNQPQHF
>TRBV11-2|TRBJ2-7|.|TRBD2
TGTGCCAGCAGCTTATTAGGACTAGCGGCCGACGAGCAGTACTTC
CASSLLGLAADEQYF
>TRBV5-1|TRBJ2-5|.|.
TGCGCCAGCTCACCCGACGGGGAGACCCAGTACTTC
CASSPDGETQYF
>TRBV5-4|TRBJ1-2|few|.
TGTGCCAGCAGCTTGGCCGGCGGGACCACAAACTATGGCTACACCTTC
CASSLAGGTTNYGYTF
>TRBV3-1/TRBV3-2|TRBJ2-2|.|TRBD2
TGTGCCAGCAGCCGGGGACTAGCGGGACCCAACACCGGGGAGCTGTTTTTT
CASSRGLAGPNTGELFF
>TRBV7-2|TRBJ2-3|few|.
TGTGCCAGCAGCTTAGTACAGGGTTTAGATACGCAGTATTTT
CASSLVQGLDTQYF
>TRBV3-1/TRBV3-2|TRBJ2-3|.|.
TGTGCCAGCAGCCAAGATCGGGGGACCGTATCCACAGATACGCAGTATTTT
CASSQDRGTVSTDTQYF
>TRBV28|TRBJ2-3|.|TRBD2
TGTGCCAGCAGTTCCCTTAGCGGGAGCGGACCAGATACGCAGTATTTT
CASSSLSGSGPDTQYF
>TRBV28|TRBJ2-7|few|.
TGTGCCAGCAGTTTAGAGGCTTCGCGCTACGAGCAGTACTTC
CASSLEASRYEQYF
>TRBV4-1|TRBJ1-5|.|TRBD1
TGCGCCAGCAGCCAGGCCGGGACAGGGGGCGCGGCGGGCAATCAGCCCCAGCATTTT
CASSQAGTGGAAGNQPQHF
>TRBV27|TRBJ1-1|.|.
TGTGCCAGCAGTTCCGGGGGGAGGGCTGAAGCTTTCTTT
CASSSGGRAEAFF
>TRBV7-9|TRBJ1-4|.|TRBD1
TGTGCCAGCAGCCCCGGACAGGGGAAAGGTGAAAAACTGTTTTTT
CASSPGQGKGEKLFF
>TRBV13|TRBJ1-4|.|.
TGTGCCAGCAGCTTAGGGGGCACAAATGAAAAACTGTTTTTT
CASSLGGTNEKLFF
>TRBV7-3|TRBJ1-2|.|.
TGTGCCAGCAGCCCCGGGGGGGCATCTAGAGACTATGGCTACACCTTC
CASSPGGASRDYGYTF
>TRBV6-5|TRBJ2-3|.|TRBD2
TGTGCCAGCAGCGGGGGAGGGAGCACAGATACGCAGTATTTT
CASSGGGSTDTQYF
>TRBV7-3|TRBJ2-1|few|TRBD2
TGTGCCAGCAGCTCCAGCCCGGGACTAGCGGGAGGGCATGAGCAGTTCTTC
CASSSSPGLAGGHEQFF
>TRBV4-3|TRBJ1-3|.|.
TGCGCCAGCAGCCAAGTGGTGAGCTCTGGAAACACCATATATTTT
CASSQVVSSGNTIYF
>TRBV28|TRBJ2-3|.|.
TGTGCCAGCAGGTCCCAGGGATCAGATACGCAGTATTTT
CASRSQGSDTQYF
>TRBV7-2|TRBJ2-1|.|TRBD2
TGTGCCAGCGCTAGCGGAATCTACAATGAGCAGTTCTTC
CASASGIYNEQFF
>TRBV6-5|TRBJ2-5|once|.
TGTGCCAGCAATCAGGAGGGGTTTAGAGGGACCCAGTACTTC
CASNQEGFRGTQYF